Described below is a single T cell receptor (beta chain) sequence and its context. Its specific antigen is unknown. Qualities for individual bases were not recorded, and no much larger clone is one base off. For TCR beta sequencing, blood samples came from the related transplant donors. Using Nuclei Lysis Solution, genomic DNA was extracted from unfractionated peripheral blood mononuclear cells that were either fresh or cryopreserved. TCR beta CDR3 regions were amplified from genomic DNA with the immunoSEQ assay, a bias-controlled multiplex PCR using V- and J-specific primers. A proprietary barcode and Illumina adapter sequences were added to the CDR3 amplicons in a second PCR step. An Illumina MiSeq instrument was used to sequence the CDR3 libraries. The paper's processing steps were these. immunoSEQ Analyzer 3.0 was used for export and quality control, with R Bioconductor and Immunarch used for downstream analyses. Repertoire metrics were calculated using only productive rearrangements within the normalized downsampled data set. Clonotypes larger than 5 templates in the normalized cohort were defined as pathologically expanded. The Inverse Simpson Index was used to measure repertoire diversity. To capture all clonotypes, CMV-specificity analyses were performed on the non-normalized data set. TCRdb took over this immuneACCESS table, retaining in-frame rearrangements with V and J assigned. Such tables are incomplete; in checked studies, under half of the missing clones stem from an unresolved V gene, and the remainder is unexplained. The DNA was the basis for D and trimming; V, J and clone size are from that table. Present in this sample are about 36,000 clones, approximately 88% of which were seen just once. The ten largest clones take up just under 2% of the sample.

Trimming leaves V shorter by 1 base and J shorter by 1 base, with the junction holding 13 bases beyond the gene matches. The CDR3, from cysteine to phenylalanine, totals 18 residues. Here the CDR3 DNA is all that survives: 54 bases in frame from base 1. The germline V gene encodes CDR1 GTSNPN and CDR2 SVGIG (reference sequence). The source of the sample is a study of T cell clonotyping in hematopoietic cell transplantation (dated by TCRdb to the early 2020s). For context, the study as a whole: The study collected 135 blood samples from approximately 32 consecutive transplant recipients and their related donors. Patient recruitment ran from 2015 to early 2017, and follow-up continued until late 2020 or death.

Points the paper makes about the study in general: Just a small fraction of recipient repertoires overlapped with donor repertoires, and more than 95% appeared de novo at the given depth. Inverse Simpson Index values from donors and from recipients before transplant predicted broader TCR repertoire diversity after transplant. The sample size was limited, and CD4 and CD8 repertoire contributions could not be separated because cells were not sorted. After transplant, TCR diversity in recipients dropped, and pathologically expanded clonotypes climbed progressively between day 30 and day 180.

The source is a woman aged 40 to 50 in good health. Some clones in this sample may be carry-over from other donors' samples. The chain was built from TRBV30 and TRBJ1-5, with 7 bases aligning to TRBD1. The sequencing input was peripheral blood mononuclear cells. CDR3 region: CAWSGGGFGTVSNQPQHF. In nucleotides, the sequence is TGTGCCTGGAGTGGAGGAGGTTTCGGGACAGTAAGCAATCAGCCCCAGCATTTT.